The next 3 T cell receptor beta chains were all read from a single sample in a study of early T cells in non-severe SARS-CoV-2 infection. TCRdb re-called the 5' RACE reads through MiXCR, storing one row per CDR3 protein. The repertoire includes 75,000 to 100,000 distinct CDR3 sequences, about 14% of them detected once, and over 9.5% sits in the top ten. The sample comprised whole blood. All receptors derive from an adult who was a healthcare worker with PCR-confirmed SARS-CoV-2 infection or an uninfected control (not recorded which).

The V gene is TRBV11-1, the J gene TRBJ2-2; 7 bases match TRBD1. This CDR3 region has 16 residues. Germline values: CDR1 SGHAT, CDR2 FQDESV (reference sequence). Trimming cost V 5 bases and J 5 bases; bases outside gene matches: 11. DNA for the CDR3: TGTGCCAGCAGCCGAAACTCCGGGACAGCGACCGGGGAGCTGTTTTTT. Its translation: CASSRNSGTATGELFF.

This clonotype has more than one count but fewer than ten. The chain joins TRBV29-1 to TRBJ2-1; unclear D gene. The CDR3 runs to 13 residues. CDR1 is SQVTM and CDR2 is ANQGSEA in the germline V gene. Deletions cut 5 bases from V and 0 bases from J, with 8 bases between. The CDR3 region is CSVREDSYNEQFF. In nucleotides, the CDR3 is TGCAGCGTTAGAGAGGACTCCTACAATGAGCAGTTCTTC.

This clonotype turned up a few times. This chain connects TRBV11-2 to TRBJ2-5, with D uncertain. This CDR3 comprises 15 residues. V was clipped by 2 bases and J by 4 bases, with 14 bases between them. Per germline, CDR1 SGHAT and CDR2 FQNNGV. CDR3 residues: CASSLSNGGRETQYF. The CDR3 region has the DNA TGTGCCAGCAGCTTAAGTAACGGCGGTCGAGAGACCCAGTACTTC.